This T cell receptor (beta chain) was documented in a study of breast tumors, draining lymph nodes, adjacent tissues. In this sample, this clonotype turned up a few times. Antigen unknown. Axillary draining lymph nodes of breast cancer patients supplied the node samples. Germline V gives CDR1 GTSNPN, CDR2 SVGIG (reference sequence). CDR3 length: 12 amino acids. The J segment lost 5 bases and the V segment lost 5 bases, leaving 2 bases of the junction unmatched. Overall study results and limits: Data fit most tumor T cells coming from lymph node, expanding in tumor.

MiXCR was run by TCRdb on the multiplex PCR reads, yielding one entry per CDR3 protein. There are approximately 230,000 distinct CDR3 sequences in the sample; nearly 35% occur only once, and approximately 3.3% lies in the top ten. The source is a female donor with breast cancer. Some clones in this sample may be carry-over from other donors' samples. Sequenced sample: axillary lymph node tissue. The chain couples TRBV30 to TRBJ2-4; TRBD2 matches 8 bases. The CDR3 loop is CAWDGRENIQYF. CDR3 DNA sequence: TGTGCCTGGGACGGGAGGGAAAACATTCAGTACTTC. Looking up the rest from reference TRBV30 and TRBJ2-4 gives the full variable domain: SQTIHQWPATLVQPVGSPLSLECTVEGTSNPNLYWYRQAAGRGLQLLFYSVGIGQISSEVPQNLSASRPQDRQFILSSKKLLLSDSGFYLCAWDGRENIQYFGAGTRLSVL.